These 29 T cell receptor beta chains share one sample of origin, sequenced in a study of blood T cell repertoires in COVID-19. Sequencing used immunoSEQ multiplex PCR; TCRdb keeps in-frame clones, though not all of them. The top ten clones hold less than 25% of a sample with more than 9,000 clones, around nine tenths of them seen once. The sample consisted of peripheral blood. Receptors were obtained from a woman aged 55-70 years with active COVID-19.

The chain links TRBV19 to TRBJ1-2; D is perhaps TRBD1 (5 bases). The CDR3 is 12 amino acids. The germline V gene encodes CDR1 LNHDA and CDR2 SQIVND (reference sequence). CDR3 residues: CAAGPPNYGYTF. For the CDR3, the DNA is TGTGCTGCGGGGCCTCCTAACTATGGCTACACCTTC.

CDR3 amino acids: CASSYVGLADNEQFF. CDR3 coding DNA: TGTGCCAGCAGTTATGTTGGACTAGCGGACAATGAGCAGTTCTTC. The chain couples TRBV6-5 to TRBJ2-1; 10 bases fit TRBD2. In germline, CDR1 is MNHEY, CDR2 SVGAGI. The CDR3 runs to 15 residues. The J segment lost 5 bases and the V segment lost 3 bases, leaving 4 bases of the junction unmatched.

The CDR3 loop is CAVQAGGEDTQYF. The CDR3 nucleotides are TGTGCCGTCCAGGCGGGAGGTGAAGATACGCAGTATTTT. V is TRBV24-1 and J is TRBJ2-3, with 8 positions matching TRBD2. Germline values: CDR1 KGHDR, CDR2 SFDVKD. V trimming: 12 bases; J trimming: 5 bases; junction bases outside the gene matches: 9. The CDR3 covers 13 residues.

The chain has TRBV6-5 and TRBJ1-4; D is possibly TRBD1 (5 bases). This CDR3 spans 16 amino acids. Trimming took 2 bases from V and 4 from J, leaving 14 bases between them. CDR1 and CDR2 from the germline V gene are MNHEY and SVGAGI. In DNA form, the CDR3 reads TGTGCCAGCAGTTACGGGGCAGGAGGGCTTAATGAAAAACTGTTTTTT. Its protein is CASSYGAGGLNEKLFF.

The chain has TRBV7-8 and TRBJ2-1; the match to TRBD2 covers 13 bases. The CDR3 has 16 residues. V trimming: 4 bases; J trimming: 14 bases; junction bases outside the gene matches: 14. CDR1 and CDR2 (germline): SGHVS, FQNEAQ. The CDR3 sequence is CASSSKTGLAGVVKFF. In DNA form, the CDR3 reads TGTGCCAGCAGCTCTAAAACAGGACTAGCGGGAGTGGTGAAGTTCTTC.

The genes are TRBV5-4 and TRBJ2-1; 7 nucleotides agree with TRBD2. Unmatched junction bases numbered 9, after V lost 10 bases and J lost 5 bases. This CDR3 is built from 13 residues. Per germline, CDR1 SGHNT and CDR2 YYREEE (reference sequence). CDR3 amino acids: CAASTSSHNEQFF. As DNA, the CDR3 is TGTGCCGCCTCGACTAGCAGCCACAATGAGCAGTTCTTC.

J is TRBJ2-3 and V is TRBV2; 12 bases fit TRBD2. The V segment lost 6 bases and the J segment 5 bases; nucleotides outside the gene matches: 9. The CDR3 length is 16 residues. Looked up from germline, CDR1 is SNHLY and CDR2 is FYNNEI. Here the CDR3 DNA reads TGTGCCAGCAGCTCCACTAGCGGGAGGTCAAGAGATACGCAGTATTTT. It yields the protein CASSSTSGRSRDTQYF.

This clone occurred a few times. The genes are TRBV9 and TRBJ1-6; the D gene is possibly TRBD1 (6 bases). The CDR3 spans 14 residues. The germline V and J ends were trimmed by 3 bases and 4 bases, with 8 bases remaining between them. The V gene's germline CDR1 is SGDLS and CDR2 YYNGEE. The CDR3 nucleotides read TGTGCCAGCAGCGAACAGGGTTATAATTCACCCCTCCACTTT. It specifies CASSEQGYNSPLHF.

This chain uses TRBV6-5 with TRBJ2-1; TRBD2 matches 11 bases. CDR1 is MNHEY, CDR2 SVGAGI, per germline. This CDR3 contains 14 residues. J gave up 8 bases and V 5 bases, and 5 bases lay outside the gene matches. The CDR3 protein is CASSNSGRVDEQFF. CDR3 nucleotide sequence: TGTGCCAGCAGTAATAGCGGGAGGGTCGATGAGCAGTTCTTC.

This chain links TRBV6-5 with TRBJ2-5, with TRBD1 identical over 7 bases. Germline trimming cut 8 bases from V and 7 bases from J; bases unmatched to any gene: 16. CDR3 length: 15 amino acids. Germline-derived CDR1 and CDR2 are MNHEY and SVGAGI. The CDR3 coding sequence is TGTGCCAGCGAGAAAGATGGACAGGCCCCGGGGACCCAGTACTTC. Translating gives CASEKDGQAPGTQYF.

V usage is TRBV5-1 and J usage is TRBJ2-5; 11 bases fit TRBD2. The length of the CDR3 is 16 residues. Germline CDR1 reads SGHRS; CDR2 reads YFSETQ. The V and J ends lost 0 bases and 4 bases, in that order; junction bases with no gene match: 5. The CDR3 DNA reads as TGCGCCAGCAGCTTGGATACTAGCGGGAGTAGAGAGACCCAGTACTTC. Protein product: CASSLDTSGSRETQYF. Full variable domain (rest looked up from reference TRBV5-1 and TRBJ2-5): KAGVTQTPRYLIKTRGQQVTLSCSPISGHRSVSWYQQTPGQGLQFLFEYFSETQRNKGNFPGRFSGRQFSNSRSEMNVSTLELGDSALYLCASSLDTSGSRETQYFGPGTRLLVL.

This chain joins TRBV28 and TRBJ1-2; TRBD1 might be the D (5 bases). Trimming removed 7 bases at V and 7 bases at J, with 22 bases between. This CDR3 contains 15 residues. Germline-derived CDR1 and CDR2 are MDHEN and SYDVKM. The CDR3 coding sequence is TGTGCCAGCACCCAGTGGAAGCGGGACTACGGTGGCTACACCTTC. Amino acid sequence: CASTQWKRDYGGYTF.

This sequence joins TRBV6-1 and TRBJ2-2, with D maybe TRBD2 (5 bases). V was pared by 2 bases and J by 8 bases, with 12 bases between. CDR1 and CDR2 from the germline V gene are MNHNS and SASEGT. CDR3 length equals 14 residues. CDR3 sequence (DNA): TGTGCCAGCAGTGAACCGGGGTATGGGGGGGAGCTGTTTTTT. Protein sequence: CASSEPGYGGELFF.

Only one count was recorded for this clone. Its ends do not fully match the called genes, so a read error is possible. The chain recombines TRBV12-5 with TRBJ2-5, with TRBD1 identical over 9 bases. Germline assignment: CDR1 LGHNT and CDR2 FRNRAP. The CDR3 has 15 amino acids. CDR3 bases: TGTGCTAGTGCTTTGGACAGGGGCCAACAAGAGACCCAGTACTTC. This encodes CASALDRGQQETQYF.

The rearrangement uses TRBV19 and TRBJ1-5; weak D call: TRBD1 (6 bases). Germline V gene lookup returns CDR1 LNHDA and CDR2 SQIVND (reference sequence). Deletions cut 6 bases from V and 3 bases from J, with 15 bases between. The CDR3 is 15 amino acids. CDR3 protein: CASSAQGFVNQPQHF. CDR3 bases: TGTGCCAGTAGCGCCCAGGGGTTCGTCAATCAGCCCCAGCATTTT. The variable domain in full, completed from reference TRBV19 and TRBJ1-5, reads DGGITQSPKYLFRKEGQNVTLSCEQNLNHDAMYWYRQDPGQGLRLIYYSQIVNDFQKGDIAEGYSVSREKKESFPLTVTSAQKNPTAFYLCASSAQGFVNQPQHFGDGTRLSIL.

This chain uses TRBV18 with TRBJ2-4, with D maybe TRBD1 (6 bases). The CDR3 totals 18 residues. Per the germline V gene, CDR1 is KGHSH and CDR2 is LQKENI. Between the trimmed V and J ends, which lost 3 bases and 2 bases, there was a span of 20 bases. The CDR3 protein is CASSPTGPGVVSKNIQYF. CDR3 bases: TGTGCCAGCTCACCGACAGGTCCTGGGGTTGTGTCCAAAAACATTCAGTACTTC.

This sequence joins TRBV14 and TRBJ1-6; D unresolved. This CDR3 comprises 16 residues. Germline V lookup: CDR1 SGHDN, CDR2 FVKESK. The ends were cut back, 0 bases at V and 7 bases at J, with 13 bases in the middle. CDR3 in amino acids: CASSQDGPRINSPLHF. CDR3 nucleotide sequence: TGTGCCAGCAGCCAAGATGGGCCACGAATAAATTCACCCCTCCACTTT. Using reference TRBV14 and TRBJ1-6 for the parts outside the CDR3, the full variable domain is EAGVTQFPSHSVIEKGQTVTLRCDPISGHDNLYWYRRVMGKEIKFLLHFVKESKQDESGMPNNRFLAERTGGTYSTLKVQPAELEDSGVYFCASSQDGPRINSPLHFGNGTRLTVT.

The rearrangement links TRBV5-4 to TRBJ2-3; possibly TRBD2 for D (5 bases). V shed 4 bases and J shed 0 bases, with 12 bases lying between them. Per germline, CDR1 SGHNT and CDR2 YYREEE (reference sequence). This CDR3 contains 15 residues. CDR3: CASSLMGRSTDTQYF. In DNA, the CDR3 is TGTGCCAGCAGCCTGATGGGGAGAAGCACAGATACGCAGTATTTT.

This clone was found once. The V call is TRBV19, the J call TRBJ2-4; weak D call: TRBD1 (5 bases). V dropped 4 bases and J dropped 6 bases, with 19 bases sitting between them. Germline V gene data show CDR1 as LNHDA and CDR2 as SQIVND (reference sequence). The CDR3 is made up of 16 amino acids. The CDR3 coding sequence is TGTGCCAGTAGTACCCCAATGGGGCAGGTGGGAAACATTCAGTACTTC. Its protein product is CASSTPMGQVGNIQYF.

This clone was recorded only once. CDR3 in amino acids: CASSQSPDRVYGYTF. CDR3 nucleotides: TGCGCCAGCAGCCAAAGTCCTGACAGGGTTTATGGCTACACCTTC. The V and J genes are TRBV4-1 and TRBJ1-2; 7 nucleotides line up with TRBD1. The CDR3 covers 15 residues. Trimming cost V 2 bases and J 5 bases; bases outside gene matches: 8. Germline CDR1 is MGHRA and CDR2 is YSYEKL.

The J gene is TRBJ2-2, the V gene TRBV3-1 (or the pseudogene TRBV3-2); D gene ambiguous. CDR1 LGHDT and CDR2 YNNKEL come from the germline V gene (reference sequence). The ends were cut back, 4 bases at V and 4 bases at J, with 13 bases in the middle. The CDR3 is made up of 15 amino acids. The CDR3 here is CASSPNRVVTGELFF. Here the CDR3 DNA reads TGTGCCAGCAGCCCCAATCGGGTTGTCACCGGGGAGCTGTTTTTT.

The chain couples TRBV5-1 to TRBJ1-1; 10 bases line up with TRBD1. The V segment lost 5 bases and the J segment 3 bases; nucleotides outside the gene matches: 1. The CDR3 has 13 amino acids. Per germline, CDR1 SGHRS and CDR2 YFSETQ. The CDR3 bases are TGCGCCAGCAGTGGACAGGGGGACACTGAAGCTTTCTTT. Residues: CASSGQGDTEAFF.

This clone was recorded once. The gene calls are TRBV3-1 (or the pseudogene TRBV3-2) and TRBJ2-2; maybe TRBD2 (7 bases). Germline V CDR1 and CDR2: LGHDT, YNNKEL (reference sequence). This CDR3 region has 14 residues. Trimming shortened V by 3 bases and J by 5 bases, and 10 bases separated the two germline ends. In DNA form, the CDR3 reads TGTGCCAGCAGCCAGGGGAGGGGGACCGGGGAGCTGTTTTTT. Translation: CASSQGRGTGELFF.

The chain links TRBV20-1 to TRBJ2-3; TRBD1 might be the D (5 bases). V was shortened by 3 bases and J by 2 bases, with 9 bases between the two germline ends. Germline V CDR1 and CDR2: DFQATT, SNEGSKA (reference sequence). The CDR3 is 13 amino acids. CDR3: CSASRTNTDTQYF. The CDR3 DNA follows: TGCAGTGCTAGTAGGACAAACACAGATACGCAGTATTTT.

The chain combines TRBV5-1 with TRBJ2-1; the D gene is possibly TRBD2 (6 bases). The germline CDR1 and CDR2 sequences are SGHRS and YFSETQ. V lost 3 bases and J lost 5, with 9 bases in between. There are 13 residues in the CDR3. The CDR3, as DNA: TGCGCCAGCAGCTGGGACTTCGACAATGAGCAGTTCTTC. Its protein is CASSWDFDNEQFF.

This sequence joins TRBV5-5 and TRBJ2-7; D is possibly TRBD2 (5 bases). Per the germline V gene, CDR1 is SGHKS and CDR2 is YYEKEE (reference sequence). Trimming left V 3 bases short and J 0 bases short, with 16 bases between. The CDR3 is 16 amino acids. The CDR3 nucleotides are TGTGCCAGCAGCTCCCTCATAAGCGGCAGCTCCTACGAGCAGTACGTC. It codes for CASSSLISGSSYEQYV.

The V and J genes are TRBV18 and TRBJ2-5; TRBD1 matches at 8 bases. Germline assignment: CDR1 KGHSH and CDR2 LQKENI. V gave up 5 bases and J gave up 4 bases; unmatched junction bases: 6. The CDR3 has 14 residues. The CDR3 nucleotides are TGTGCCAGCTCAACCGGACAGGGAATAGAGACCCAGTACTTC. It encodes CASSTGQGIETQYF.

This clone was found once. The chain employs TRBV11-3 and TRBJ1-3; 7 positions agree with TRBD1. Trimming removed 9 bases from V and 1 base from J; junction bases left unmatched: 6. The CDR3 runs to 14 residues. The germline V gene encodes CDR1 SGHNT and CDR2 YENEEA. The DNA for the CDR3 is TGTGCCAGTTCTGACAGGGCGTCTGGAAACACCATATATTTT. This encodes CASSDRASGNTIYF.

This rearrangement joins TRBV3-1 (or the pseudogene TRBV3-2) to TRBJ1-6; no definite D call. The CDR3 loop spans 14 amino acids. Trimming pared 1 base from V and 5 bases from J, leaving 6 bases between. Per the germline V gene, CDR1 is LGHDT and CDR2 is YNNKEL (reference sequence). This CDR3 is CASSQGQDNSPLHF. In nucleotides, the CDR3 is TGTGCCAGCAGCCAAGGGCAGGATAATTCACCCCTCCACTTT.